These 21 T cell receptor beta chains were all obtained from the same sample, sequenced in a study of blood T cell dynamics during melanoma immunotherapy. Only in-frame clones appear in the TCRdb table, and some are missing; sequencing was by immunoSEQ multiplex PCR. The sample lists 9,500 to 11,000 clones, roughly 90% occurring once. As for time point: pre-treatment baseline. Specimen: blood, collected from a patient treated with checkpoint blockade. These receptors were collected from a human donor with melanoma.

The chain combines TRBV5-1 with TRBJ2-2, with a weak D call TRBD1 (6 bases). The germline V and J ends were trimmed by 1 base and 6 bases, with 10 bases remaining between them. The V gene's germline CDR1 is SGHRS and CDR2 YFSETQ. This CDR3 region has 14 residues. The CDR3 sequence is CASSLTTGSGELFF. The CDR3 DNA follows: TGCGCCAGCAGCTTGACTACAGGGTCCGGGGAGCTGTTTTTT.

The CDR3 loop is CASSLSSSNQPQHF. For the CDR3, the DNA is TGTGCCAGCAGTCTTTCGAGTAGCAATCAGCCCCAGCATTTT. The V and J genes are TRBV7-9 and TRBJ1-5; D not certain. Germline CDR1 is SEHNR and CDR2 is FQNEAQ (reference sequence). The CDR3 runs to 14 residues. The V end was cut by 6 bases, the J end by 0 bases, with 9 bases between.

The chain carries TRBV6-1 and TRBJ2-3; no clear D gene. From germline, CDR1 is MNHNS and CDR2 SASEGT. CDR3 length: 15 amino acids. Trimming removed 3 bases at V and 6 bases at J, with 16 bases between. In nucleotides, the CDR3 is TGTGCCAGCAGTGACATTTCGTTAGGTTCGGATACGCAGTATTTT. Its protein product is CASSDISLGSDTQYF.

As DNA, the CDR3 is TGCGCCAGCAGCCTCGAGCAGGGCAACAATGAGCAGTTCTTC. This encodes CASSLEQGNNEQFF. This chain connects TRBV4-3 to TRBJ2-1, with D perhaps TRBD1 (5 bases). In germline, CDR1 is LGHNA, CDR2 YSLEER. The length of the CDR3 is 14 residues. Deletions cut 4 bases from V and 5 bases from J, with 12 bases between.

The rearrangement uses TRBV15 and TRBJ2-7; 9 bases align to TRBD1. The V segment lost 0 bases and the J segment 9 bases; nucleotides outside the gene matches: 3. Germline loops: CDR1 LNHNV, CDR2 YYDKDF (reference sequence). The CDR3 covers 13 residues. The CDR3 region is CATSRDGTGSQYF. In DNA form, the CDR3 reads TGTGCCACCAGCAGAGATGGGACAGGGTCGCAGTACTTC.

This CDR3 reads CASSSSRDPYNEQFF. The CDR3 nucleotides read TGTGCCAGCAGCTCCTCCCGGGACCCCTACAATGAGCAGTTCTTC. V is TRBV7-3 and J is TRBJ2-1, with D tentatively TRBD1 or TRBD2 (5 bases each). Germline CDR1 reads SGHTA; CDR2 reads FQGTGA. The V and J ends lost 4 bases and 2 bases respectively, with 12 bases between them. The CDR3 sequence is 15 residues long.

V and J are TRBV9 and TRBJ2-1, with D perhaps TRBD1 (6 bases). Looked up from germline, CDR1 is SGDLS and CDR2 is YYNGEE. With 2 bases removed from V and 3 bases from J, the gap between germline ends came to 12 bases. This CDR3 has 15 residues. CDR3 nucleotides: TGTGCCAGCAGCGTGACAGGTCAGGACTACAATGAGCAGTTCTTC. This translates into CASSVTGQDYNEQFF.

The rearrangement uses TRBV28 and TRBJ2-3, with 13 bases fitting TRBD2. The CDR3 sequence is 18 residues long. Per the germline V gene, CDR1 is MDHEN and CDR2 is SYDVKM. Trimming removed 4 bases from V and 4 bases from J; junction bases left unmatched: 11. CDR3 in amino acids: CASSSGLAGRRGPDTQYF. CDR3 DNA: TGTGCCAGCAGTTCGGGACTAGCGGGAAGGAGGGGCCCAGATACGCAGTATTTT.

This chain connects TRBV5-4 to TRBJ1-6; D gene uncertain. The V and J ends lost 4 bases and 11 bases respectively, with 13 bases between them. CDR1 is SGHNT and CDR2 is YYREEE in the germline V gene (reference sequence). The CDR3 is 13 amino acids. This chain's CDR3 is CASSQAPVAPLHF. The CDR3 DNA follows: TGTGCCAGCAGCCAGGCCCCGGTGGCACCCCTCCACTTT.

The chain uses TRBV11-2 and TRBJ1-4; 7 bases fit TRBD1. The V segment lost 5 bases and the J segment 7 bases; nucleotides outside the gene matches: 7. This CDR3 is 14 amino acids long. From germline, CDR1 is SGHAT and CDR2 FQNNGV. The CDR3 DNA reads TGTGCCAGCAGCCGACAGGGCCTTCGTGAAAAACTGTTTTTT. Translation: CASSRQGLREKLFF.

This chain connects TRBV4-3 to TRBJ2-5; 7 bases agree with TRBD1. Trimming took 0 bases from V and 7 from J; bases not matched to a gene: 5. Germline lookup yields CDR1 LGHNA and CDR2 YSLEER. The CDR3 sequence is 14 residues long. CDR3 in amino acids: CASSQDLGQVTQYF. The CDR3 DNA is TGCGCCAGCAGCCAAGATCTAGGACAGGTGACCCAGTACTTC.

For the CDR3, the DNA is TGTGCCAGCAGCTTAACAGGGAGGGACACTGAAGCTTTCTTT. The encoded protein is CASSLTGRDTEAFF. The rearrangement links TRBV7-9 to TRBJ1-1, with D possibly being TRBD1 (6 bases). V lost 2 bases and J 3 bases, leaving 10 bases between the germline ends. Germline V gene sequence: CDR1 SEHNR, CDR2 FQNEAQ (reference sequence). The CDR3 loop spans 14 amino acids.

As regards this clone: At one of its ends the junction is not consistent with the germline gene, which may arise from a read error. As DNA, the CDR3 is TGTGCTAGCAGCTTAAGGTTCTCGGATGAGCAGTTCTTC. It specifies CASSLRFSDEQFF. The genes are TRBV7-7 and TRBJ2-1; no reliable D call. This CDR3 region has 13 residues. In germline, CDR1 is SSHAT, CDR2 FNYEAQ (reference sequence).

This sequence joins TRBV5-5 and TRBJ2-1; TRBD2 matches 7 bases. This CDR3 comprises 16 residues. CDR1 and CDR2 from the germline V gene are SGHKS and YYEKEE (reference sequence). Unmatched junction bases numbered 5, after V lost 2 bases and J lost 0 bases. CDR3 bases: TGTGCCAGCAGCTTTGGTTTAGCGGGCTCCTACAATGAGCAGTTCTTC. Its translation: CASSFGLAGSYNEQFF.

The J gene is TRBJ2-7, the V gene TRBV18; 11 nucleotides align to TRBD1. This CDR3 spans 15 amino acids. Trimming took 2 bases from V and 4 from J; bases not matched to a gene: 4. Germline V gives CDR1 KGHSH, CDR2 LQKENI. The CDR3: CASSPRGQGGYEQYF. In DNA form, the CDR3 reads TGTGCCAGCTCACCAAGGGGACAGGGGGGGTACGAGCAGTACTTC. Full variable domain (missing parts from reference TRBV18 and TRBJ2-7): NAGVMQNPRHLVRRRGQEARLRCSPMKGHSHVYWYRQLPEEGLKFMVYLQKENIIDESGMPKERFSAEFPKEGPSILRIQQVVRGDSAAYFCASSPRGQGGYEQYFGPGTRLTVT.

This rearrangement joins TRBV29-1 to TRBJ1-4; 9 bases are shared with TRBD1. The CDR3 extends over 13 amino acids. V was clipped by 7 bases and J by 8 bases; unmatched bases: 8. Per germline, CDR1 SQVTM and CDR2 ANQGSEA. The CDR3 coding sequence is TGCAGCGCCCAGGGACAGGGCGGGGAAAAACTGTTTTTT. Its protein product is CSAQGQGGEKLFF.

This chain uses TRBV18 with TRBJ2-2; 11 bases are shared with TRBD2. CDR3 length: 16 residues. From germline, CDR1 is KGHSH and CDR2 LQKENI. The V and J ends lost 6 bases and 1 base, in that order; junction bases with no gene match: 4. CDR3 amino acids: CASSPGTSGNTGELFF. The DNA of the CDR3 is TGTGCCAGCTCGCCCGGGACTAGCGGGAACACCGGGGAGCTGTTTTTT.

The chain is built from TRBV19 and TRBJ1-2, with D perhaps TRBD1 (5 bases). CDR1 is LNHDA, CDR2 SQIVND, per germline (reference sequence). CDR3 length: 16 residues. The V end was cut by 4 bases, the J end by 3 bases, with 18 bases between. The CDR3 DNA sequence: TGTGCCAGTAGTAGTGGACACCGGGGCGCCGACTATGGCTACACCTTC. Encoded protein: CASSSGHRGADYGYTF.

This sequence joins TRBV28 and TRBJ2-1, with TRBD1 matching 10 bases. CDR3 size: 14 residues. Trimming at V came to 8 bases and at J to 9 bases, leaving 10 bases not matched to a gene. CDR1 is MDHEN, CDR2 SYDVKM, per germline. The CDR3 nucleotides are TGTGCCAGCGGAAGTCCCGGGACAGGGGTTGAGCAGTTCTTC. As protein: CASGSPGTGVEQFF.

The chain recombines TRBV10-3 with TRBJ2-7; D unresolved. CDR3 size: 16 residues. Germline V gene data show CDR1 as ENHRY and CDR2 as SYGVKD. V lost 1 base and J 0 bases, leaving 13 bases between the germline ends. In nucleotides, the CDR3 is TGTGCCATCAGTGAGTACCGTACGGGTACCTCCTACGAGCAGTACTTC. Translating gives CAISEYRTGTSYEQYF.

The chain links TRBV30 to TRBJ1-6; D might be TRBD1 (5 bases). Trimming stripped 0 bases from V and 7 bases from J, with 16 bases between. The CDR3 loop spans 16 amino acids. CDR1 and CDR2 from the germline V gene are GTSNPN and SVGIG (reference sequence). CDR3 in DNA: TGTGCCTGGAGTGTATCGGGCAGGGTAGGGAATTCACCCCTCCACTTT. Its protein product is CAWSVSGRVGNSPLHF.